This T cell receptor beta chain was recorded in a study of T cells after posttransplantation cyclophosphamide. Study-wide results and caveats: TRB clonality was highly associated with recipient CMV seropositivity and reactivation. Donor-recipient repertoire similarity was low at 1-2 months, rising over year one. Blood and skin or GI T cell repertoires showed limited TRB overlap.

Sequencing used immunoSEQ multiplex PCR; TCRdb keeps in-frame clones, though not all of them. The table lists 35,000 to 50,000 clones, roughly 87% of them singletons, with under 3% in the top ten. A marrow graft followed busulfan-fludarabine conditioning, with cyclophosphamide on days +3 and +4. The V segment lost 6 bases and the J segment 2 bases; nucleotides outside the gene matches: 3. In germline, CDR1 is LNHDA, CDR2 SQIVND (reference sequence). There are 14 residues in the CDR3. To note about this clone: Its specificity is not known.

The sequencing used PBMCs, collected around 60 days after allogeneic stem cell transplant with posttransplant cyclophosphamide. This receptor was identified in a male patient aged 60-69 years who received an allogeneic stem cell transplant from a related donor and was CMV-positive. Some T cells may be provided by the graft donor. V usage is TRBV19 and J usage is TRBJ2-5, with 10 bases matching TRBD2. The CDR3 nucleotides read TGTGCCAGTAGATTAGCGGGGGGACAAGAGACCCAGTACTTC. This gives the protein CASRLAGGQETQYF.